This TCR beta chain was obtained from a study of T cells in Graves' hyperthyroidism and ophthalmopathy. Study-level points and caveats: Most clonotypes that expanded in the thyroid above 0.001 also showed up in blood.

Amplification yielded TCR beta CDR3 regions, with RNA transcripts as the source. An initial round of RT-PCR targeting the TCR CDR3 relied on the HTBI primer set. TCRdb reprocessed the multiplex PCR reads with MiXCR, giving one entry per CDR3 protein. The sample records around 370,000 distinct CDR3 sequences, around 20% being singletons. Worth noting for this clonotype: The target antigen is unknown.

Material: blood. The source of this sequence is a man younger than 30 with Graves' ophthalmopathy.

Here the CDR3 DNA reads TGTGCCAGCAGTGACAGCCGACGGACGGAAGCCTACACAGATACGCAGTATTTT. Its protein product is CASSDSRRTEAYTDTQYF. The rearrangement uses TRBV6-1 and TRBJ2-3; D ambiguous. CDR1 and CDR2 from the germline V gene are MNHNS and SASEGT. This CDR3 is 18 amino acids long. V gave up 3 bases and J gave up 2 bases, with 21 bases separating them.